The clone carrying this T cell receptor (beta chain) appeared many times. Its antigen is unidentified. From about 400 ng of RNA, a library with molecular barcoded alpha/delta and beta/gamma adaptors was made. Via MiXCR, TCRdb re-called the reads, giving one row per CDR3 protein. This sample has 5,000 to 6,500 distinct CDR3 sequences; around 24% occur once, and the top ten carry about half. The germline V and J ends were trimmed by 6 bases and 3 bases, with 19 bases remaining between them. The germline CDR1 and CDR2 sequences are SGHTA and FQGNSA. CDR3 size: 16 residues. The data were obtained in a study of read filtering for tumor transcriptome and immune sequencing. As for the study in general: The cohort had 17 men and around 15 women aged roughly 40 to 90, mean about 70 years. By R-ISS, stages I, II and III held 8, 16 and 7 patients. Notes on the study in general: Even smaller IR-seq throughput identified most shared clonotypes. Correlation between methods rose after single-read clonotypes were removed.

V gene TRBV7-2 combines with J gene TRBJ2-3, with a tentative D call TRBD2 (7 bases). The sample taken for sequencing was a population of CD138-negative cells sorted from bone marrow. This receptor was identified in a donor at least 40 years old with multiple myeloma. This chain's CDR3 is CASSRRRGGGTDTQYF. The CDR3 DNA follows: TGTGCCAGCAGTCGACGAAGGGGGGGAGGAACAGATACGCAGTATTTT.